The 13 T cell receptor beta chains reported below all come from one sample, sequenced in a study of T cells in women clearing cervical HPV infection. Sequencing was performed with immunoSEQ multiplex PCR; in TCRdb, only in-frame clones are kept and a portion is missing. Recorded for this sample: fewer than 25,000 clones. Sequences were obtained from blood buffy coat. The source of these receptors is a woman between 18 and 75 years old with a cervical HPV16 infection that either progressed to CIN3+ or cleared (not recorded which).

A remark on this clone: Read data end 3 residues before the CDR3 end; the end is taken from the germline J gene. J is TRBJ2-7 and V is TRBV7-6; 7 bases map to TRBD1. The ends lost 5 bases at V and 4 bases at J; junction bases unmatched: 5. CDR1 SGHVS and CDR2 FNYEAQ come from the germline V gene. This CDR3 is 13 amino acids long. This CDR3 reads CASSVGGQYEQYF. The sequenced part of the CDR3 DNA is TGTGCCAGCAGCGTAGGGGGCCAGTACGAG.

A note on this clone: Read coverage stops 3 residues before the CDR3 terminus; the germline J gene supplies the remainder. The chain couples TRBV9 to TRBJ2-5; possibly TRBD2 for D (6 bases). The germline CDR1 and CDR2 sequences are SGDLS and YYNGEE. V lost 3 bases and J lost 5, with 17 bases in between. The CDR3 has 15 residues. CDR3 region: CASSGGLYFGETQYF. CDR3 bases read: TGTGCCAGCAGCGGGGGACTTTATTTCGGGGAGACC.

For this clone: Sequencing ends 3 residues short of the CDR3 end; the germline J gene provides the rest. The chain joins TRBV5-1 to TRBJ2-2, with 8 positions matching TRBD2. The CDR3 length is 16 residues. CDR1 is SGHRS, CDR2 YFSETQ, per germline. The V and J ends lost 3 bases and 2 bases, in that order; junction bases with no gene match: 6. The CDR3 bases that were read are TGCGCCAGCAGCTGGAACAGCGGGAGAAACACCGGGGAG. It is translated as CASSWNSGRNTGE. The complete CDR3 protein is CASSWNSGRNTGELFF.

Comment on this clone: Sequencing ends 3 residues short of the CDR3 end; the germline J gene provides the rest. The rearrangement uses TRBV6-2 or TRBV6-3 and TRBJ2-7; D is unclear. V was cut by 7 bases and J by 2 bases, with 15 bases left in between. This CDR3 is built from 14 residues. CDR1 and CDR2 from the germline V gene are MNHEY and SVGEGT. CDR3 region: CASTLVFGPYEQYF. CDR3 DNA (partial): TGTGCCAGCACTCTTGTTTTCGGTCCCTACGAG.

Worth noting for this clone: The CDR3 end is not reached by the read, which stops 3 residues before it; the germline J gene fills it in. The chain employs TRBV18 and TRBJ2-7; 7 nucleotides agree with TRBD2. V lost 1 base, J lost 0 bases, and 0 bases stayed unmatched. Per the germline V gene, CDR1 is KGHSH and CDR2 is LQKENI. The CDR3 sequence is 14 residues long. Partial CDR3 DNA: TGTGCCAGCTCACCACGGGACTACTCCTACGAG. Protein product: CASSPRDYSYE. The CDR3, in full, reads CASSPRDYSYEQYF.

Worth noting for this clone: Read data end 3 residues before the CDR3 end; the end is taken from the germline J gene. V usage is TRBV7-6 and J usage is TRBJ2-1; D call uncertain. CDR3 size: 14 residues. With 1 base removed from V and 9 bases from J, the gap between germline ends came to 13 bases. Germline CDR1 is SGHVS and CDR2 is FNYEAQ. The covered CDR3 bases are TGTGCCAGCAGCTTAGAATATGGGCCCGGTGAG. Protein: CASSLEYGPGE. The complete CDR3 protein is CASSLEYGPGEQFF.

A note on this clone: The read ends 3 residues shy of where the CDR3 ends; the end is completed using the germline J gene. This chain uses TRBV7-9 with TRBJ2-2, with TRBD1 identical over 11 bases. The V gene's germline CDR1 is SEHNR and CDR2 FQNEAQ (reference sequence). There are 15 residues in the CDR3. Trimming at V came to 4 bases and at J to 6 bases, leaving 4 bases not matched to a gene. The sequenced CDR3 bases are TGTGCCAGCAGCTCATCGGGACAGGGGGCCGGGGAG. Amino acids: CASSSSGQGAGE. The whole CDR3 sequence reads CASSSSGQGAGELFF.

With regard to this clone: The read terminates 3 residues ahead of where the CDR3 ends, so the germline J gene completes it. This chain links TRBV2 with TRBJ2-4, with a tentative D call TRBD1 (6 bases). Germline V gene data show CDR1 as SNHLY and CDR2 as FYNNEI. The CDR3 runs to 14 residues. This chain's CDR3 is CASSALGGNYGQYF. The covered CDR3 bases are TGTGCCAGCAGTGCATTAGGGGGAAACTATGGT.

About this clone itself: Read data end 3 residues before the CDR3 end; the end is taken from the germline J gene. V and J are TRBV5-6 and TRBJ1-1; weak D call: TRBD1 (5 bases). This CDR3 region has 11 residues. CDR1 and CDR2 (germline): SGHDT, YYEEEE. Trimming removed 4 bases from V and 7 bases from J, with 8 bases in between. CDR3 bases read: TGTGCCAGCAGCGGCGGGGGTGAA. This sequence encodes CASSGGGE. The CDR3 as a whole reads CASSGGGEAFF. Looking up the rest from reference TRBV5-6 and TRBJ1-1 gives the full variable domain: DAGVTQSPTHLIKTRGQQVTLRCSPKSGHDTVSWYQQALGQGPQFIFQYYEEEERQRGNFPDRFSGHQFPNYSSELNVNALLLGDSALYLCASSGGGEAFFGQGTRLTVV.

Here the CDR3 reads CSVTIADYEQYF. The DNA read from the CDR3 is TGCAGCGTAACAATAGCGGACTACGAG. V is TRBV29-1 and J is TRBJ2-7, with D possibly TRBD2 on 6 matching bases. The CDR3 is cut off 3 residues early in the read; its end comes from the germline J gene. Trimming removed 6 bases at V and 3 bases at J, with 12 bases between. The CDR3 is 12 amino acids. The V gene's germline CDR1 is SQVTM and CDR2 ANQGSEA.

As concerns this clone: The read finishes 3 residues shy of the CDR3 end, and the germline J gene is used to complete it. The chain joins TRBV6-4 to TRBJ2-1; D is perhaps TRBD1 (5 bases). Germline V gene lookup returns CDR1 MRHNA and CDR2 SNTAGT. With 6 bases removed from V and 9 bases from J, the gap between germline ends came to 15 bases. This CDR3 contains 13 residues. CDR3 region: CASSPQAQGEQFF. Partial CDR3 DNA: TGTGCCAGCAGCCCCCAGGCCCAGGGTGAG.

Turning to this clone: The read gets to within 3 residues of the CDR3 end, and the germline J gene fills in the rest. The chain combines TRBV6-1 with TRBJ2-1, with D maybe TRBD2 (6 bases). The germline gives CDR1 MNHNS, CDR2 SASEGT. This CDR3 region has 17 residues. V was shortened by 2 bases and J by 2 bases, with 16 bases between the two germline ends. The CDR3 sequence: CASSEFATRRAYNEQFF. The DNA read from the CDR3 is TGTGCCAGCAGTGAATTTGCTACGAGGAGGGCCTACAATGAG.

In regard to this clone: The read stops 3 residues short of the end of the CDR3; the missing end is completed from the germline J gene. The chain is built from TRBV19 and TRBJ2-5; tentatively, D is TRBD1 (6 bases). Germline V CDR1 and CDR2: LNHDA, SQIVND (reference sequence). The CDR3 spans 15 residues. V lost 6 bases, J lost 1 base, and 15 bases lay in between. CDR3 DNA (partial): TGTGCCAGTAGCCAGATTGGACAGAGCCAAGAGACC. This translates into CASSQIGQSQET. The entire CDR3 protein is CASSQIGQSQETQYF.